One T cell receptor (beta chain) is described in this entry. Antigen specificity is unknown. A much bigger clone sits one base away, suggesting this may be a read error. The sample originates from a study of T cells in Graves' hyperthyroidism and ophthalmopathy. Overall study findings and caveats: Ophthalmopathy was separated from stable hyperthyroidism by a 13 V-J model.

Subjects with ophthalmopathy showed a Clinical Activity Score no lower than 3, a NOSPECS grade no lower than 4, and a duration shorter than 3 months. Uncontrolled infections, other autoimmune diseases, pregnancy or lactation led to exclusion of patients. RNA transcripts served as the template for amplifying TCR beta CDR3 regions. An initial round of RT-PCR targeting the TCR CDR3 relied on the HTBI primer set. TCRdb called the multiplex PCR reads again in MiXCR, with one record for every CDR3 protein. The sample lists around 370,000 distinct CDR3 sequences, less than 20% occurring once. Germline values: CDR1 LGHDT, CDR2 YNNKEL (reference sequence). The length of the CDR3 is 14 residues.

This chain joins TRBV3-1 and TRBJ1-1; D call uncertain. Sample: blood. The TCR originated in a man between 18 and 35 years old with Graves' ophthalmopathy. The CDR3 here is CASRQGEVNTEAFF. CDR3 nucleotides: TGTGCCAGCCGCCAAGGAGAGGTGAACACTGAAGCTTTCTTT.